This TCR beta chain was sequenced during a study of T cells in Graves' hyperthyroidism and ophthalmopathy. Broader study findings: Among clonotypes expanded in thyroid above 0.001, most were also found in blood. Ophthalmopathy and stable hyperthyroidism were separated by a 13 V-J model.

The study included ophthalmopathy patients with Clinical Activity Score at least 3, NOSPECS grade at least 4 and duration under 3 months. Clinicians diagnosed patients from clinical symptoms, serum thyroxine and TRAb, thyroid ultrasound and orbital computed tomography. Germline assignment: CDR1 MGHDK and CDR2 SYGVNS. V was clipped by 7 bases and J by 6 bases; unmatched bases: 13. The CDR3 covers 16 residues. What was amplified from RNA transcripts were TCR beta CDR3 regions. Using the HTBI primer set, a first-round RT-PCR was run on the TCR CDR3. One entry per CDR3 protein, called by TCRdb with MiXCR from the multiplex PCR reads. The sample has hundreds of thousands of distinct CDR3 sequences; approximately 14% are singletons. Only one count was recorded for this clonotype. Its matching antigen is unknown.

The material sequenced was blood. The J gene is TRBJ2-1, the V gene TRBV25-1, with 9 bases fitting TRBD1. This clonotype originated in a man aged 18-30 years with Graves' ophthalmopathy. This CDR3 reads CASMGTGITLCNEQFF. CDR3 DNA sequence: TGTGCCAGCATGGGGACAGGGATCACACTCTGCAATGAGCAGTTCTTC.